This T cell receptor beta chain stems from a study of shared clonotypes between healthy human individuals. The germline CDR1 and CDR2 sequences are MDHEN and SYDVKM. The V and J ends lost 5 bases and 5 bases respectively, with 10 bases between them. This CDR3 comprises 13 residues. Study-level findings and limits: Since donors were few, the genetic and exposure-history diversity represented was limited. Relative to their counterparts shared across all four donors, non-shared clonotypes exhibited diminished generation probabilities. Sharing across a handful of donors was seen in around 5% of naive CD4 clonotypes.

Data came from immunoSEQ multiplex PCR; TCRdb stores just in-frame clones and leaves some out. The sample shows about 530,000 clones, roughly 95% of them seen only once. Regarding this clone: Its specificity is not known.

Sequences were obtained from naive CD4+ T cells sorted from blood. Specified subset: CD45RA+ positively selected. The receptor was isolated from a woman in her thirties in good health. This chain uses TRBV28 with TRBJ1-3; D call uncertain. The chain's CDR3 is CASSPRARNTIYF. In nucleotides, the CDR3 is TGTGCCAGCAGTCCGAGGGCCCGAAACACCATATATTTT.